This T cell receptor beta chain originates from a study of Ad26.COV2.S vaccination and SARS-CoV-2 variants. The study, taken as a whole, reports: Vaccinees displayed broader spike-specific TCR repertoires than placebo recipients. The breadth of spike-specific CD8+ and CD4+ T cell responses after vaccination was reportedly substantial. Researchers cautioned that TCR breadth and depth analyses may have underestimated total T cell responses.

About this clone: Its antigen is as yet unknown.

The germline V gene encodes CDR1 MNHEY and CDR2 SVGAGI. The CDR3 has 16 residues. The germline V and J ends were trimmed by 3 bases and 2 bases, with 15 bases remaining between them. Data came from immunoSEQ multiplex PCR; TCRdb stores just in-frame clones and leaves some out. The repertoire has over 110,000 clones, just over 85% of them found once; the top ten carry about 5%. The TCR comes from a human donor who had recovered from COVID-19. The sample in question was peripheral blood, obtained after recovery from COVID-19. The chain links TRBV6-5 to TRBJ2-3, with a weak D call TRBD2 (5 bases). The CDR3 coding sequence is TGTGCCAGCAGTTATTCTCCGGGATCGGCCACAGATACGCAGTATTTT. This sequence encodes CASSYSPGSATDTQYF.